This record covers a single T cell receptor (beta chain). Its antigen remains undetermined. Qualities for individual bases were not recorded, and no much larger clone is one base off. The CDR3 numbers 11 residues from cysteine through phenylalanine. Just CDR3 DNA is preserved here, 33 bases in frame from base 1. CDR1 and CDR2 (MNHEY, SVGAGI) derive from the germline V gene. The junction shows trimming of 6 bases on V and 4 bases on J, plus 7 bases between the germline ends. This sample is drawn from a study of cytomegalovirus exposure and HLA in healthy donors (dated by TCRdb to 2017 to 2019). Regarding the complete study: An earlier analysis of roughly 570 of the donors reported 276 Gb of sequence data and 117 million unique TCR beta sequences obtained from about 179 million T cells. An early release that covered 640 HLA-typed donors contained 250 to 350 gigabases of sequencing data and 70 million to 100 million unique TCR sequences. The genetic ancestry cluster associated with self-reported Caucasian donors included approximately 85% of the roughly 410 genotyped donors. The study aimed to test whether signatures of past pathogen exposure could be identified by cataloging public T cell receptors. The T cell repertoires of around 670 subjects were profiled by immunosequencing and related to cytomegalovirus serostatus. A separate validation cohort of about 110 different subjects was used in addition to the roughly 700-subject first cohort. High-throughput TCR immunosequencing, statistical association of individual TCRs with disease status, and machine learning were combined to predict cytomegalovirus infection status. A later analysis re-examined previously published TCR beta repertoires from over 500 donors and added high-resolution HLA genotyping to investigate patterns of TCR occurrence. The later analysis used no new phenotypic data to find candidate immune exposures, relying instead on TCR beta sequences and their occurrence across donors. An earlier analysis of 587 of the donors applied high-throughput TCR beta sequencing to assess whether each TCR beta V gene segment acted as functional or pseudogenic. Donor age, sex, ethnicity and CMV serostatus were compiled alongside the repertoire data. A later genetic analysis took genome-wide SNP genotypes for about 65% of the 666 donors and used that subset as a discovery cohort. Every discovery cohort repertoire had been produced on one sequencing platform. HLA typing included class I and class II loci at four-digit resolution. Typing coverage differed by locus: A, B, C, DRB1 and DQB1 were typed in roughly 629-630 donors, DQA1 in 500 to 550, DPA1 in 606, and DPB1 in about 450. Because of strong linkage in the cohort, roughly five DR-DQ haplotypes were treated as single units for association and clustering. Among some 410 genotyped donors of the cohort, an average of about 240,000 unique TCR beta nucleotide sequences were sequenced per donor, around 18% of them non-productive. Overall study results and their limits: A later analysis found that TCR association rates varied across HLA loci, with DRB1 alleles showing the most associated TCRs and HLA-C alleles the fewest. Most TCR sequences were observed very rarely across donors, whereas some public TCRs were present in many individuals. Compared with the roughly 710-donor mean, donors in an Asian-associated ancestry cluster had fewer N-insertions in productive TCRs, according to a later genetic analysis. Assigning TCR associations to individual alleles was difficult when HLA alleles, especially DR and DQ, strongly co-occurred. The classifier was reported to diagnose cytomegalovirus status with high specificity and sensitivity in both the original cohort and the validation cohort. According to the authors, the approach could potentially be generalized to other disease states and immunological phenotypes. The study listed over 150 TCR beta chains as associated with cytomegalovirus. The presence/absence analyses assumed that sequencing depth was roughly uniform across donors, and that assumption may not be true. The sequencing pipeline was judged likely to have produced a cluster of highly shared sequence variants as a technical artifact. A further reported finding was that TCR beta sequences accurately predicted the HLA-A and HLA-B alleles for most subjects in the first cohort. In a later analysis, HLA-associated TCR beta chains showed more clonal expansion and lower generation probabilities than non-associated chains that were equally common. An association between a missense DCLRE1C variant and V-gene and J-gene trimming of TCR beta chains was found in a later genetic analysis and replicated in an independent cohort. For the cohort, immune exposure information was limited to CMV serostatus. Only TCR beta chains were sequenced in this cohort, and the absence of alpha or paired-chain data limited detectable features. In vitro tests confirmed that a few of the cytomegalovirus-associated TCR beta chains recognize cytomegalovirus antigens. In a later analysis, 15,000 to 20,000 TCR beta sequences were associated with specific HLA alleles at a false discovery rate of 0.05. An earlier analysis of approximately 600 of the donors showed that most TCR beta V segments appeared in productive rearrangements either about 87% or about 30% of the time, which broadly matched IMGT annotations. Linkage disequilibrium might explain the correlated functional status among segregating V segments, but an unknown experimental factor could not be ruled out. Because HLA typing was missing for some donors at each locus, association tests included only the typed subset. In a later analysis, most CMV-associated TCR beta chains were found to appear HLA-restricted, with HLA associations seemingly driven largely by CMV exposure. The 87-base-pair reads could not distinguish some IMGT-functional V segments, including TRBV6-2 and TRBV6-3, so those segments were excluded. The earlier analysis of a few hundred of the donors excluded 15 to 20 rarely observed V segments, including chromosome 9 orphons, because counts were too low. A later analysis reported that several top co-occurrence clusters appeared linked to parvovirus B19, influenza, CMV and Epstein-Barr virus.

The cohort comprised around 700 healthy bone marrow donors. Cohort members were all nominally healthy when sampled, although unrecorded immune exposures were likely present. The donor was CMV seronegative and belonged to the group of 352 seronegative cohort members. A peripheral blood sample was collected from each donor, and TCR beta sequencing was performed on peripheral blood mononuclear cells. Genomic DNA was extracted from the blood cell samples with the Qiagen DNeasy Blood Extraction Kit. Library creation used the immunoSEQ multiplex PCR assay. For the multiplex PCR, a mixture combining 60 forward primers for TCR Vbeta segments and 13 reverse primers for TCR Jbeta segments was used. The CDR3 region of rearranged TCR beta genes was amplified from genomic DNA with a multiplex PCR assay. On the Illumina HiSeq System, the amplified TCR beta libraries were sequenced as 87-base-pair reads. The original methods were these. Across the 640 or so repertoires, a later analysis counted 75 million to 90 million unique TCR beta chains, some 11 million of which were shared by at least two donors. To remove PCR and sequencing errors, raw reads were error-corrected and collapsed into unique sequences using a nearest-neighbor algorithm that merged closely related sequences. To assign V, D and J gene segments, CDR3 sequences were aligned to IMGT reference sequences. For a sequence to be retained, a match of at least six nucleotides was required to both a V gene segment and a J gene segment. A rearrangement was called productive if the CDR3 had no stop codons and remained in frame with V and J, and every other rearrangement was called non-productive. Following IMGT convention, CDR3 was defined as the stretch from the second conserved V-encoded cysteine to the conserved J-encoded phenylalanine. Sequences without an unambiguous match to a single V gene segment were excluded from the earlier analysis of a few hundred of the donors. An earlier analysis of roughly 590 of the donors called V segments functional above 56.7% productive rearrangements and segregating when the between-donor standard deviation exceeded 5%. A statistical classification framework was developed to diagnose cytomegalovirus status using the catalog of TCR beta chain sequences. V and J gene assignment, in a later analysis, came from comparing TCR nucleotide sequences with IMGT/GENE-DB human TR gene sequences. A later analysis assigned CDR3 sequences and most-parsimonious VDJ recombination scenarios with the TCRdist pipeline. In a later analysis, every TCR beta chain was defined by the combination of its CDR3 amino acid sequence and its V-gene family, and reads without a unique V-gene family were dropped. As a way to deal with suspected cross-contamination and a sequencing artifact, a later analysis dropped roughly 600 nucleotide sequences that were highly shared and had low generation probability. In a later analysis, a clonal expansion index was calculated for each public chain from normalized within-repertoire ranks of inferred template counts. A later analysis computed generation probabilities with a VDJ recombination model fitted to out-of-frame rearrangements, and checked the results against IGoR. In a later analysis, TCR-TCR, TCR-HLA and TCR-CMV co-occurrence was scored with hypergeometric tests, and a repertoire-size bias correction was applied to TCR pairs. To estimate false discovery rates, a later analysis permuted the HLA or CMV assignments 20 times. In a later analysis, co-occurring TCRs were grouped using DBSCAN, with TCRdist sequence similarity added in when clustering inside HLA-allele-positive subsets. Repertoires with fewer than 30,000 or more than 120,000 public chains, plus five repertoires with anomalous nucleotide sharing, were excluded from co-occurrence clustering. The table comes from immuneACCESS by way of TCRdb, which keeps in-frame sequences with V and J called. Part of the clones is missing from these tables; in studies checked, under half for an unresolved V gene and the rest for unknown reasons. The DNA gave D and trimming, while V, J and clone size come from that table. The sample table records over 150,000 clones; roughly four fifths of these occur just once. 4.8% of the sample goes to the ten largest clones.

The source is a man between 18 and 35 years old in good health and CMV-seronegative. This chain joins TRBV6-5 to TRBJ2-7; the D segment cannot be called with confidence. Source material: PBMCs. The DNA sequence reads TGTGCCAGCAGGTCTAATTACGAGCAGTACTTC. Its amino acids are CASRSNYEQYF.